This T cell receptor (beta chain) is from a study of beta chain features in type 1 diabetes. On the study more broadly: Sorted cell examination encompassed around 100,000,000 cells across all samples.

The CDR3 length is 15 residues. With V trimmed by 5 bases and J by 5 bases, 12 bases remained unmatched. Per the germline V gene, CDR1 is SQVTM and CDR2 is ANQGSEA. The table lists this clone with a few counts. The authors reverse transcribed all of the isolated RNA, so sequencing captured expressed TCRB transcripts. Read totals for stem cell-like memory T cell samples averaged roughly 910,000. Measured with immunoSEQ multiplex PCR; TCRdb has only the in-frame clones, and not every one. The sample yields under 95,000 clones, under 35% seen once. This clonotype originated in a woman aged 18-29 years in good health. The specimen sequenced was stem cell memory CD4+ T cells from blood. The chain has TRBV29-1 and TRBJ2-5; 9 bases align to TRBD2. The CDR3 spells CSVSPGGGAGETQYF. The DNA of the CDR3 is TGCAGCGTTTCCCCCGGCGGGGGGGCCGGGGAGACCCAGTACTTC.